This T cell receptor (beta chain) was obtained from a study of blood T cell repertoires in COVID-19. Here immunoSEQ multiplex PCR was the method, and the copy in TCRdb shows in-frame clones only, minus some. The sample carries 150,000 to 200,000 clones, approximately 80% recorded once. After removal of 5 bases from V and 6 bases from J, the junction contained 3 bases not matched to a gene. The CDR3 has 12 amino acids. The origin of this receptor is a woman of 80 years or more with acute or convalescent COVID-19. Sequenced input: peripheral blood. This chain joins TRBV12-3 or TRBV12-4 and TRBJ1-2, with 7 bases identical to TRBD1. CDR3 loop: CASSLTGDGYTF. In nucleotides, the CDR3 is TGTGCCAGCAGTCTCACAGGGGATGGCTACACCTTC.